The table lists the clone carrying this T cell receptor beta chain with many counts. Its antigen is not identified. One entry per CDR3 protein, called by TCRdb with MiXCR from the reads. The sample has about 360,000 distinct CDR3 sequences; 15% to 20% are singletons. The data were obtained in a study of T cell repertoires in cytomegalovirus infection. The V gene's germline CDR1 is MNHEY and CDR2 SVGAGI. Trimming stripped 0 bases from V and 10 bases from J, with 13 bases between. The CDR3 has 14 amino acids. The study's findings and limits: Adding up the frequency of public TCR beta families identified people who carried CMV plus the relevant HLA. CMV-specific TCR beta clonotypes restricted by HLA-C were the ones dominating the ex vivo response.

The rearrangement uses TRBV6-5 and TRBJ1-5, with D possibly TRBD1 on 5 matching bases. The TCR comes from a human donor in good health (CMV status not recorded). Some clones in this sample may be carry-over from other donors' samples. Material: PBMCs. The CDR3 coding sequence is TGTGCCAGCAGTTACTCCCCGACAGAAATCCCCCAGCATTTT. Encoded protein: CASSYSPTEIPQHF.